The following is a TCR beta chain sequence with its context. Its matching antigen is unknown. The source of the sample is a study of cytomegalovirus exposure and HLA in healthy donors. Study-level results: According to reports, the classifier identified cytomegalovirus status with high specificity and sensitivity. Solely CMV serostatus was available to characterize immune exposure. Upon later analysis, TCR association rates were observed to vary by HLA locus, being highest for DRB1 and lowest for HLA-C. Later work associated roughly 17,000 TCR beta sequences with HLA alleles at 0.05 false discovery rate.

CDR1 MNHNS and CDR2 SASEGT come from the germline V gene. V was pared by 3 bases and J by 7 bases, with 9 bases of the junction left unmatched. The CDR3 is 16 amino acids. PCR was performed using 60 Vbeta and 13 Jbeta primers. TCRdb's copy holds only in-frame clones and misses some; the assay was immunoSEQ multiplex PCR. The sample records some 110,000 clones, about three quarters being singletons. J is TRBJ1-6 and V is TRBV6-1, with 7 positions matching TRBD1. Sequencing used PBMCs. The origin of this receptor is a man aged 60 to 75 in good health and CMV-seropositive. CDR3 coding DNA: TGTGCCAGCAGTGAGTGGGACAGTCCACGGAATTCACCCCTCCACTTT. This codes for CASSEWDSPRNSPLHF.